These 30 T cell receptor beta chains came from one sample sequenced in a study of T cell repertoires in cytomegalovirus infection. From the reads, TCRdb called clonotypes with MiXCR, one entry per CDR3 protein. The table lists around 500,000 distinct CDR3 sequences, about 39% of them singletons, with 40% to 50% in the top ten. For these TCRs, the target antigens are not known. Material: cultured PBMCs, obtained from culture after CMV antigen stimulation. These receptors were collected from a human donor in good health (CMV status not recorded). Some clones in this sample may be carry-over from other donors' samples.

The genes are TRBV28 and TRBJ2-3, with D perhaps matching TRBD1 (6 bases). Trimming cost V 2 bases and J 1 base, with 10 bases left between them. The CDR3 runs 15 residues. Germline values: CDR1 MDHEN, CDR2 SYDVKM. The CDR3: CASSLAGVGTDTQYF. As DNA, the CDR3 is TGTGCCAGCAGTTTAGCAGGGGTGGGCACAGATACGCAGTATTTT.

This CDR3 is CASSSGQYRTEAFF. Here the CDR3 DNA reads TGCGCCAGCAGCTCCGGACAGTATCGGACTGAAGCTTTCTTT. This chain links TRBV5-1 with TRBJ1-1, with a weak D call TRBD1 (6 bases). Germline V gene lookup returns CDR1 SGHRS and CDR2 YFSETQ. This CDR3 comprises 14 residues. Trimming took off 3 bases at V and 5 bases at J, with 14 bases between the two ends.

The gene calls are TRBV10-3 and TRBJ2-7; D is undetermined. The CDR3 is 12 amino acids. V was pared by 3 bases and J by 1 base, with 4 bases between. CDR1 and CDR2 from the germline V gene are ENHRY and SYGVKD. Here the CDR3 reads CAISDNSYEQYF. Written as DNA, the CDR3 is TGTGCCATCAGTGACAATTCCTACGAGCAGTACTTC.

This clonotype was counted a few times. V is TRBV27 and J is TRBJ2-7; perhaps TRBD2 as D (6 bases). Germline lookup yields CDR1 MNHEY and CDR2 SMNVEV (reference sequence). This CDR3 is 16 amino acids long. V lost 5 bases, J lost 2 bases, and 19 bases lay in between. CDR3 nucleotide sequence: TGTGCCAGCAGTCCACATGGAGGGGCTAACCCCTACGAGCAGTACTTC. Translation gives CASSPHGGANPYEQYF.

This clonotype occurred many times. The genes are TRBV7-4 and TRBJ1-3; 7 nucleotides align to TRBD1. The CDR3 consists of 16 residues. With 5 bases clipped from V and 4 bases from J, the junction kept 11 bases outside the gene matches. The germline V gene encodes CDR1 SGHVT and CDR2 SQSDAQ. The CDR3: CASSPTKRTGGNTIYF. The CDR3 nucleotides read TGTGCCAGCAGCCCGACCAAACGGACAGGAGGAAACACCATATATTTT.

This clonotype showed up just a few times. V usage is TRBV5-4 and J usage is TRBJ2-6; a weak D match, TRBD2 (7 bases). This CDR3 comprises 15 residues. Germline V gene lookup returns CDR1 SGHNT and CDR2 YYREEE (reference sequence). Trimming shortened V by 4 bases and J by 4 bases, and 12 bases separated the two germline ends. CDR3 region: CASSGGATGANVLTF. The DNA for the CDR3 is TGTGCCAGCAGCGGGGGGGCCACCGGGGCCAACGTCCTGACTTTC.

CDR3 nucleotide sequence: TGTGCCAGCAGAAAGTCCCCCTACAATGAGCAGTTCTTC. Its protein is CASRKSPYNEQFF. The chain carries TRBV12-3 or TRBV12-4 and TRBJ2-1; D gene uncertain. Trimming removed 6 bases from V and 2 bases from J, with 8 bases in between. The CDR3 contains 13 residues.

The V call is TRBV4-1, the J call TRBJ2-1, with D unclear. The V end lost 0 bases, the J end lost 0 bases, and 9 bases lay between the germline ends. There are 16 residues in the CDR3. Germline values: CDR1 MGHRA, CDR2 YSYEKL. The CDR3 coding sequence is TGCGCCAGCAGCCAAGAGGGCCTGAGCTCCTACAATGAGCAGTTCTTC. This sequence encodes CASSQEGLSSYNEQFF.

This clonotype was detected only a few times. The chain combines TRBV6-5 with TRBJ2-2; either TRBD1 or TRBD2 may supply D (5 bases each). The CDR3 is 13 residues long. The germline V gene has CDR1 MNHEY and CDR2 SVGAGI. V shed 7 bases and J shed 4 bases, with 10 bases lying between them. For the CDR3, the DNA is TGTGCCAGCACTTATGGGGGCACCGGGGAGCTGTTTTTT. Residues: CASTYGGTGELFF.

This chain uses TRBV20-1 with TRBJ2-1, with D perhaps TRBD2 (6 bases). CDR1 and CDR2 from the germline V gene are DFQATT and SNEGSKA (reference sequence). The CDR3 is 12 amino acids. Trimming pared 6 bases from V and 9 bases from J, leaving 15 bases between. CDR3 in DNA: TGCAGTGCGGGGGGTAGGGTCGGTGAGCAGTTCTTC. Protein sequence: CSAGGRVGEQFF.

The chain recombines TRBV6-6 with TRBJ1-2, with 8 bases matching TRBD1. Germline V gives CDR1 MNHNY, CDR2 SVGAGI (reference sequence). After removal of 8 bases from V and 0 bases from J, the junction contained 8 bases not matched to a gene. This CDR3 comprises 15 residues. The CDR3 reads CASVPGGRANYGYTF. CDR3 bases: TGTGCCAGCGTCCCAGGGGGCAGAGCTAACTATGGCTACACCTTC.

The chain has TRBV6-1 and TRBJ2-3, with D perhaps given as TRBD1 or TRBD2 (5 bases each). V was clipped by 6 bases and J by 3 bases, with 13 bases between them. Germline CDR1 and CDR2: MNHNS and SASEGT. The CDR3 is 14 amino acids. The chain's CDR3 is CASRPGAVTDTQYF. The CDR3 region has the DNA TGTGCCAGCAGACCCGGGGCGGTAACAGATACGCAGTATTTT.

This clonotype was observed a few times. The chain carries TRBV7-2 and TRBJ1-2; D is perhaps TRBD1 (5 bases). The CDR3 contains 18 residues. Trimming pared 5 bases from V and 0 bases from J, leaving 22 bases between. Germline CDR1 and CDR2: SGHTA and FQGNSA. CDR3 bases: TGTGCCAGCAGCGGACCTCCAGGGTCTTCAACGTCTAACTATGGCTACACCTTC. It is translated as CASSGPPGSSTSNYGYTF.

The chain joins TRBV5-1 to TRBJ2-3, with 15 positions matching TRBD2. J lost 5 bases, V lost 0 bases, and 4 bases had no gene match. The CDR3 has 17 amino acids. In germline, CDR1 is SGHRS, CDR2 YFSETQ. For the CDR3, the DNA is TGCGCCAGCAGCTTGGGGACTAGCGGGAGGGCCGTAGATACGCAGTATTTT. This translates into CASSLGTSGRAVDTQYF.

The J gene is TRBJ2-5, the V gene TRBV7-6, with 7 bases aligning to TRBD2. The CDR3 length is 15 residues. CDR1 and CDR2 (germline): SGHVS, FNYEAQ. Germline trimming cut 6 bases from V and 1 base from J; bases unmatched to any gene: 8. DNA of the CDR3: TGTGCCAGCAGTTTCCCGGCTAGCGGCCAAGAGACCCAGTACTTC. Its protein product is CASSFPASGQETQYF.

This sequence joins TRBV11-2 and TRBJ2-7; D ambiguous. Germline CDR1 and CDR2: SGHAT and FQNNGV. This CDR3 is 12 amino acids long. Trimming removed 4 bases at V and 2 bases at J, with 6 bases between. The CDR3 loop reads CASSSIPYEQYF. CDR3 nucleotides: TGTGCCAGCAGCTCCATCCCCTACGAGCAGTACTTC.

The CDR3 DNA reads as TGTGCCAGCAATCCGGGACAGCCCAATCAGCCCCAGCATTTT. It yields the protein CASNPGQPNQPQHF. The chain joins TRBV28 to TRBJ1-5; 7 nucleotides agree with TRBD1. After removal of 7 bases from V and 3 bases from J, the junction contained 6 bases not matched to a gene. The CDR3 sequence is 14 residues long. Per germline, CDR1 MDHEN and CDR2 SYDVKM.

J is TRBJ2-2 and V is TRBV7-6; D is possibly TRBD1 (6 bases). Germline loops: CDR1 SGHVS, CDR2 FNYEAQ. The CDR3 runs 16 residues. With 5 bases removed from V and 1 base from J, the gap between germline ends came to 14 bases. CDR3 DNA sequence: TGTGCCAGCAGCGCCAACAGGGCAGGGAACACCGGGGAGCTGTTTTTT. Its protein product is CASSANRAGNTGELFF.

This clonotype has just a few counts. The chain joins TRBV7-9 to TRBJ2-1, with D possibly being TRBD1 or TRBD2 (5 bases each). Per germline, CDR1 SEHNR and CDR2 FQNEAQ (reference sequence). V was cut by 4 bases and J by 0 bases, with 37 bases left in between. There are 24 residues in the CDR3. The CDR3 DNA reads TGTGCCAGCAGCTCCCACATTGGCTCCAAAGACAAGCCCTCGGGGCGTTCCTCCTACAATGAGCAGTTCTTC. Its translation is CASSSHIGSKDKPSGRSSYNEQFF.

This clonotype was counted a few times. V usage is TRBV6-2 or TRBV6-3 and J usage is TRBJ1-3, with D tentatively TRBD1 (5 bases). The CDR3 consists of 16 residues. Germline V gene lookup returns CDR1 MNHEY and CDR2 SVGEGT. V was shortened by 2 bases and J by 0 bases, with 11 bases between the two germline ends. For the CDR3, the DNA is TGTGCCAGCAGTTACCCGAGAGGGGCCTCTGGAAACACCATATATTTT. Translated, it gives CASSYPRGASGNTIYF.

This chain joins TRBV7-9 and TRBJ2-5; D could derive from TRBD1 or TRBD2 (5 bases each). V shed 10 bases and J shed 5 bases, with 26 bases lying between them. Germline V CDR1 and CDR2: SEHNR, FQNEAQ (reference sequence). This CDR3 region has 16 residues. CDR3 loop: CATLPPPGRAGETQYF. For the CDR3, the DNA is TGTGCCACGCTCCCCCCCCCGGGACGGGCTGGGGAGACCCAGTACTTC.

V is TRBV6-5 and J is TRBJ2-7, with D tentatively TRBD1 or TRBD2 (5 bases each). Between the trimmed V and J ends, which lost 2 bases and 2 bases, there was a span of 10 bases. The CDR3 runs to 14 residues. Germline loops: CDR1 MNHEY, CDR2 SVGAGI. The CDR3 sequence is CASSYRDGAYEQYF. The CDR3 bases are TGTGCCAGCAGTTACAGGGACGGAGCCTACGAGCAGTACTTC.

The chain has TRBV7-9 and TRBJ1-1, with 8 positions matching TRBD1. Per the germline V gene, CDR1 is SEHNR and CDR2 is FQNEAQ (reference sequence). V lost 5 bases, J lost 10 bases, and 3 bases stayed unmatched. The CDR3 runs 11 residues. CDR3 loop: CASSPGQGAFF. The CDR3 nucleotides read TGTGCCAGCAGCCCCGGACAGGGAGCTTTCTTT.

The chain couples TRBV6-4 to TRBJ2-5; TRBD1 matches at 7 bases. CDR3 length: 14 residues. Germline trimming cut 6 bases from V and 3 bases from J; bases unmatched to any gene: 7. The germline V gene has CDR1 MRHNA and CDR2 SNTAGT. CDR3 in DNA: TGTGCCAGCAGAGGGACCGGGACAGAAGAGACCCAGTACTTC. The encoded protein is CASRGTGTEETQYF.

This rearrangement joins TRBV7-2 to TRBJ2-7; TRBD2 matches at 7 bases. Looked up from germline, CDR1 is SGHTA and CDR2 is FQGNSA. This CDR3 comprises 18 residues. J gave up 3 bases and V 1 base, and 15 bases lay outside the gene matches. The CDR3 loop is CASSLEVELSSGYYEQYF. CDR3 bases: TGTGCCAGCAGCTTAGAGGTGGAATTGTCTAGCGGCTACTACGAGCAGTACTTC.

V and J are TRBV4-2 and TRBJ2-2; possibly TRBD1 for D (5 bases). V dropped 0 bases and J dropped 0 bases, with 8 bases sitting between them. This CDR3 spans 16 amino acids. Germline V gene lookup returns CDR1 LGHNA and CDR2 YNFKEQ. The CDR3 sequence is CASSQETTANTGELFF. The CDR3 region has the DNA TGTGCCAGCAGCCAAGAAACGACAGCGAACACCGGGGAGCTGTTTTTT.

This clonotype was counted many times. The V gene is TRBV7-2, the J gene TRBJ2-5; D not certain. Trimming removed 3 bases at V and 0 bases at J, with 14 bases between. Looked up from germline, CDR1 is SGHTA and CDR2 is FQGNSA. This CDR3 comprises 16 residues. As DNA, the CDR3 is TGTGCCAGCAGCTTCGGCCAGCGTTTGTACCAAGAGACCCAGTACTTC. It yields the protein CASSFGQRLYQETQYF.

The chain has TRBV12-3 or TRBV12-4 and TRBJ2-1; D remains unclear. With 2 bases removed from V and 8 bases from J, the gap between germline ends came to 10 bases. The CDR3 consists of 13 residues. CDR3 sequence: CASSLLGRDEQFF. The CDR3 bases are TGTGCCAGCAGTTTATTAGGGCGAGATGAGCAGTTCTTC.

This clonotype was detected only a few times. The chain couples TRBV19 to TRBJ2-2; perhaps TRBD1 as D (5 bases). There are 13 residues in the CDR3. In germline, CDR1 is LNHDA, CDR2 SQIVND (reference sequence). The V end lost 6 bases, the J end lost 5 bases, and 10 bases lay between the germline ends. Written as DNA, the CDR3 is TGTGCCAGTAGGGGCAGGGTTACCGGGGAGCTGTTTTTT. Its translation is CASRGRVTGELFF. The full variable domain, with the rest looked up from reference TRBV19 and TRBJ2-2, is DGGITQSPKYLFRKEGQNVTLSCEQNLNHDAMYWYRQDPGQGLRLIYYSQIVNDFQKGDIAEGYSVSREKKESFPLTVTSAQKNPTAFYLCASRGRVTGELFFGEGSRLTVL.

The sample holds a few counts of this clonotype. This sequence joins TRBV28 and TRBJ2-5; 8 positions agree with TRBD2. The V gene's germline CDR1 is MDHEN and CDR2 SYDVKM. V lost 2 bases to trimming and J lost 8 bases; unmatched junction nucleotides: 16. The CDR3 has 17 residues. CDR3 region: CASSLGGGHTRFVTQYF. CDR3 coding DNA: TGTGCCAGCAGTTTAGGCGGGGGGCACACCCGGTTCGTTACCCAGTACTTC.